This T cell receptor (beta chain) was identified in a study of cytomegalovirus exposure and HLA in healthy donors. Some clones are missing from TCRdb's copy, which holds only in-frame ones; the method was immunoSEQ multiplex PCR. Here the sample spans about 98,000 clones, about 90% being singletons. The receptor was derived from a man aged 18-30 years in good health and CMV-seropositive. The specimen was PBMCs.

In DNA form, the CDR3 reads TGTGCCAGCAGTTCGACTAGACGCGAGCAGTTCTTC. Its protein product is CASSSTRREQFF. The chain joins TRBV28 to TRBJ2-1, with D possibly matching TRBD2 (6 bases). V lost 4 bases and J lost 10, with 11 bases in between. The CDR3 sequence is 12 residues long. Germline CDR1 is MDHEN and CDR2 is SYDVKM.